One and the same sample provided the 15 T cell receptor beta chains below, sequenced in a study of cytomegalovirus exposure and HLA in healthy donors. It was with 60 Vbeta and 13 Jbeta primers that the PCR ran. Libraries were prepared by immunoSEQ multiplex PCR; TCRdb keeps only in-frame clonotypes and omits some of them. The sample yields around 110,000 clones, roughly 9% seen once. The specimen sequenced was PBMCs. These receptors were taken from a man aged 25 to 40 in good health and CMV-seronegative.

This clone has only a few counts. This chain connects TRBV7-9 to TRBJ1-1; no clear D. The ends were cut back, 7 bases at V and 1 base at J, with 13 bases in the middle. The CDR3 is 14 residues long. CDR1 and CDR2 (germline): SEHNR, FQNEAQ (reference sequence). The chain's CDR3 is CASNLNRENTEAFF. As DNA, the CDR3 is TGTGCCAGCAACCTAAACCGGGAGAACACTGAAGCTTTCTTT.

The CDR3 sequence is CSVGDAAGNTIYF. For the CDR3, the DNA is TGCAGCGTAGGGGATGCGGCTGGAAACACCATATATTTT. The chain carries TRBV29-1 and TRBJ1-3; D is possibly TRBD1 (5 bases). Between the trimmed V and J ends, which lost 6 bases and 2 bases, there was a span of 11 bases. The CDR3 loop spans 13 amino acids. Germline V lookup: CDR1 SQVTM, CDR2 ANQGSEA. Using reference TRBV29-1 and TRBJ1-3 for the parts outside the CDR3, the full variable domain is SAVISQKPSRDICQRGTSLTIQCQVDSQVTMMFWYRQQPGQSLTLIATANQGSEATYESGFVIDKFPISRPNLTFSTLTVSNMSPEDSSIYLCSVGDAAGNTIYFGEGSWLTVV.

Many counts were recorded for this clone. The chain is built from TRBV30 and TRBJ1-1, with D possibly TRBD1 on 6 matching bases. CDR1 GTSNPN and CDR2 SVGIG come from the germline V gene (reference sequence). The V and J ends lost 2 bases and 6 bases respectively, with 16 bases between them. CDR3 length equals 14 residues. CDR3 protein: CAWSSGGAGPEAFF. Here the CDR3 DNA reads TGTGCCTGGAGTTCTGGGGGGGCAGGCCCTGAAGCTTTCTTT.

The table lists this clone with a few counts. This chain joins TRBV6-1 and TRBJ2-3, with 7 positions matching TRBD1. The germline V gene encodes CDR1 MNHNS and CDR2 SASEGT. This CDR3 is 14 amino acids long. Trimming cost V 5 bases and J 2 bases; bases outside gene matches: 4. The CDR3 loop is CASSKDRITDTQYF. The CDR3 bases are TGTGCCAGCAGTAAGGACAGGATCACAGATACGCAGTATTTT.

DNA for the CDR3: TGTGCCTGGATTATCTCGGGACTAGTCTACGAGCAGTACTTC. Translation gives CAWIISGLVYEQYF. V gene TRBV30 combines with J gene TRBJ2-7, with TRBD2 matching over 8 bases. The germline CDR1 and CDR2 sequences are GTSNPN and SVGIG (reference sequence). V lost 4 bases to trimming and J lost 3 bases; unmatched junction nucleotides: 8. The CDR3 length is 14 residues.

The rearrangement joins TRBV4-3 to TRBJ2-2; D not certain. The germline gives CDR1 LGHNA, CDR2 YSLEER. V lost 4 bases to trimming and J lost 0 bases, with 6 bases between them. The CDR3 has 14 residues. Here the CDR3 reads CASSLTTNTGELFF. The CDR3 DNA follows: TGCGCCAGCAGCCTGACAACGAACACCGGGGAGCTGTTTTTT.

This clone was recorded a few times. The chain links TRBV9 to TRBJ2-5; no clear D. The J call may be mistaken, given a closer DNA end match to TRBJ2-7. CDR3 length: 13 amino acids. CDR1 and CDR2 (germline): SGDLS, YYNGEE. This CDR3 is CASSVDISREQYF. The CDR3 nucleotides read TGTGCCAGCAGCGTAGATATATCACGCGAGCAGTACTTC.

The chain carries TRBV7-8 and TRBJ2-1; 8 nucleotides match TRBD2. V shed 5 bases and J 15 bases; nucleotides not matched to a gene: 9. Germline CDR1 and CDR2: SGHVS and FQNEAQ. The CDR3 is 12 amino acids. CDR3 nucleotides: TGTGCCAGCAGCCGGGCCGGGACTAGGCCGTTCTTC. Translating gives CASSRAGTRPFF. Combining the CDR3 with reference TRBV7-8 and TRBJ2-1 gives the whole variable domain GAGVSQSPRYKVAKRGQDVALRCDPISGHVSLFWYQQALGQGPEFLTYFQNEAQLDKSGLPSDRFFAERPEGSVSTLKIQRTQQEDSAVYLCASSRAGTRPFFGPGTRLTVL.

The chain recombines TRBV6-5 with TRBJ2-3; 10 bases line up with TRBD1. V shed 8 bases and J 3 bases; nucleotides not matched to a gene: 5. CDR3 size: 14 residues. Germline V gene sequence: CDR1 MNHEY, CDR2 SVGAGI. CDR3 sequence (DNA): TGTGCCAGCCGGGACAGGGGAACAACAGATACGCAGTATTTT. It translates to CASRDRGTTDTQYF.

The chain combines TRBV30 with TRBJ1-1; D uncertain. The CDR3 extends over 15 amino acids. The V end was cut by 1 base, the J end by 1 base, with 13 bases between. Germline V gene sequence: CDR1 GTSNPN, CDR2 SVGIG (reference sequence). CDR3 nucleotide sequence: TGTGCCTGGAGTGGCCTTGCGCGGGAGAACACTGAAGCTTTCTTT. Amino acid sequence: CAWSGLARENTEAFF.

The gene calls are TRBV19 and TRBJ2-1; 8 bases are shared with TRBD2. Germline V CDR1 and CDR2: LNHDA, SQIVND (reference sequence). The CDR3 sequence is 14 residues long. V lost 8 bases and J lost 6; bases outside the gene matches: 9. The CDR3 DNA sequence: TGTGCCAGTCAGATCCTAGCGGGTTCCAATGAGCAGTTCTTC. Translating gives CASQILAGSNEQFF.

V usage is TRBV6-4 and J usage is TRBJ2-5, with 8 nucleotides matching TRBD1. Matching the DNA end better, TRBJ2-7 makes the J call doubtful. This CDR3 comprises 16 residues. Per germline, CDR1 MRHNA and CDR2 SNTAGT. DNA of the CDR3: TGTGCCAGCAGTATTCCTCCGCAGGGGGCGAGCGACGAGCAGTACTTC. This codes for CASSIPPQGASDEQYF.

The sample holds a few counts of this clone. This chain links TRBV5-1 with TRBJ2-7; D not certain. The CDR3 totals 12 residues. Germline loops: CDR1 SGHRS, CDR2 YFSETQ. V was pared by 1 base and J by 3 bases, with 5 bases between. The CDR3 sequence is CASSLNSYEQYF. DNA for the CDR3: TGCGCCAGCAGCTTGAACAGCTACGAGCAGTACTTC.

This clone was counted only a few times. This chain uses TRBV19 with TRBJ2-7; TRBD2 matches at 9 bases. The trim removed 2 bases at V and 4 bases at J, leaving 9 bases unmatched. Germline CDR1 LNHDA, CDR2 SQIVND (reference sequence). CDR3 length: 16 residues. CDR3: CASSITRREGRYEQYF. In nucleotides, the CDR3 is TGTGCCAGTAGTATAACCAGGCGGGAGGGCCGGTACGAGCAGTACTTC.

There are a few counts of this clone. This chain uses TRBV10-3 with TRBJ2-7; 9 bases align to TRBD1. In germline, CDR1 is ENHRY, CDR2 SYGVKD. The CDR3 is 12 amino acids. The CDR3 sequence is CGTTGGGYEQYF. CDR3 bases: TGTGGAACGACAGGGGGAGGGTACGAGCAGTACTTC.